The 15 T cell receptor beta chains below all came from one sample that was sequenced in a study of blood T cell repertoires in COVID-19. TCRdb's copy holds only in-frame clones and misses some; the assay was immunoSEQ multiplex PCR. The sample lists about 98,000 clones, around 92% seen once, with less than 5.5% in the top ten. Sequencing used peripheral blood. The source of these receptors is a man aged 18 to 35 with acute or convalescent COVID-19.

The chain joins TRBV2 to TRBJ2-5; a weak D match, TRBD1 (6 bases). Germline V gene data show CDR1 as SNHLY and CDR2 as FYNNEI. Deletions cut 0 bases from V and 0 bases from J, with 29 bases between. The CDR3 totals 22 residues. CDR3 coding DNA: TGTGCCAGCAGTGAAGCGCTTCGGGGTTTTGGCGGATCAGGGGCGTACCAAGAGACCCAGTACTTC. Protein: CASSEALRGFGGSGAYQETQYF.

The rearrangement joins TRBV25-1 to TRBJ1-1; 7 bases align to TRBD1. The CDR3 extends over 13 amino acids. V shed 4 bases, J shed 7 bases, and the junction held 6 bases outside the gene matches. Germline V gene sequence: CDR1 MGHDK, CDR2 SYGVNS. The CDR3 DNA is TGTGCCAGCAGTGTTGGGGACAGTTTTGAAGCTTTCTTT. As protein: CASSVGDSFEAFF.

J is TRBJ2-1 and V is TRBV11-3; D unclear. This CDR3 is built from 18 residues. V was shortened by 1 base and J by 0 bases, with 16 bases between the two germline ends. Germline CDR1 reads SGHNT; CDR2 reads YENEEA. CDR3 coding DNA: TGTGCCAGCAGCTTAGTTCAAGCTACAGATACCTCCTACAATGAGCAGTTCTTC. Its translation: CASSLVQATDTSYNEQFF.

The chain employs TRBV7-2 and TRBJ1-2; 11 bases agree with TRBD1. The junction had 10 bases not matched to a gene; V was cut back by 2 bases and J by 2 bases. This CDR3 contains 18 residues. Per germline, CDR1 SGHTA and CDR2 FQGNSA. The CDR3 DNA is TGTGCCAGCAGCTTAAGCCCGACCGGGACAGGGGGAAACTATGGCTACACCTTC. Encoded protein: CASSLSPTGTGGNYGYTF.

The V call is TRBV5-8, the J call TRBJ2-3; the D gene is possibly TRBD2 (7 bases). Trimming removed 0 bases at V and 2 bases at J, with 16 bases between. CDR1 and CDR2 from the germline V gene are SGHTS and YDEGEE. This CDR3 comprises 17 residues. CDR3 DNA: TGTGCCAGCAGCTTGGCTGGGCGGGGGCACTCCACAGATACGCAGTATTTT. Residues: CASSLAGRGHSTDTQYF.

The V call is TRBV30, the J call TRBJ1-2; 7 bases match TRBD1. Per the germline V gene, CDR1 is GTSNPN and CDR2 is SVGIG (reference sequence). The CDR3 covers 14 residues. J was trimmed by 6 bases and V by 3 bases; bases with no gene match: 10. The CDR3 sequence is CAWSPTGVRHGYTF. CDR3 nucleotides: TGTGCCTGGAGCCCCACAGGGGTTAGACATGGCTACACCTTC.

CDR3 sequence (DNA): TGTGCCAGCAGTTTAAGGGGACGGGCAGGGGTGAACTATGGCTACACCTTC. It specifies CASSLRGRAGVNYGYTF. The rearrangement joins TRBV27 to TRBJ1-2; perhaps TRBD1 as D (6 bases). V shed 2 bases and J shed 2 bases, with 18 bases lying between them. CDR1 is MNHEY and CDR2 is SMNVEV in the germline V gene (reference sequence). The CDR3 sequence is 17 residues long.

The V and J genes are TRBV19 and TRBJ1-2; 7 positions agree with TRBD1. Per germline, CDR1 LNHDA and CDR2 SQIVND (reference sequence). The CDR3 is 16 amino acids. With 2 bases clipped from V and 4 bases from J, the junction kept 10 bases outside the gene matches. The CDR3 nucleotides are TGTGCCAGTAGTATAAACCGCAGACAGGGAGCCTATGGCTACACCTTC. It specifies CASSINRRQGAYGYTF.

This chain joins TRBV5-1 and TRBJ1-1, with TRBD1 matching over 7 bases. This CDR3 comprises 14 residues. V shed 4 bases, J shed 5 bases, and the junction held 8 bases outside the gene matches. Germline V gene data show CDR1 as SGHRS and CDR2 as YFSETQ. CDR3 in amino acids: CASSRGQSETEAFF. CDR3 nucleotides: TGCGCCAGCAGCCGGGGACAGTCGGAGACTGAAGCTTTCTTT.

V is TRBV15 and J is TRBJ1-4, with 10 bases that match TRBD1. The CDR3 is 16 amino acids. Germline CDR1 LNHNV, CDR2 YYDKDF (reference sequence). The V and J ends lost 0 bases and 7 bases, in that order; junction bases with no gene match: 5. This chain's CDR3 is CATSREGGQGSEKLFF. The CDR3 region has the DNA TGTGCCACCAGCAGAGAAGGGGGACAGGGGAGTGAAAAACTGTTTTTT. The whole variable domain, filled in from reference TRBV15 and TRBJ1-4, reads DAMVIQNPRYQVTQFGKPVTLSCSQTLNHNVMYWYQQKSSQAPKLLFHYYDKDFNNEADTPDNFQSRRPNTSFCFLDIRSPGLGDTAMYLCATSREGGQGSEKLFFGSGTQLSVL.

The CDR3 spells CASSQPWTESGHSPLHF. For the CDR3, the DNA is TGTGCCAGCAGCCAACCTTGGACAGAGAGCGGTCATTCACCCCTCCACTTT. V and J are TRBV3-1 (or the pseudogene TRBV3-2) and TRBJ1-6, with a weak D call TRBD1 (6 bases). This CDR3 spans 17 amino acids. Germline assignment: CDR1 LGHDT and CDR2 YNNKEL (reference sequence). V was pared by 2 bases and J by 8 bases, with 19 bases between.

There are a few counts of this clone. The chain has TRBV11-2 and TRBJ1-1, with TRBD1 identical over 11 bases. The CDR3 loop spans 15 amino acids. Trimming took 4 bases from V and 4 from J; bases not matched to a gene: 5. Germline CDR1 is SGHAT and CDR2 is FQNNGV. CDR3 loop: CASSYPDRGPTEAFF. The CDR3 DNA reads TGTGCCAGCAGCTACCCGGACAGGGGGCCCACTGAAGCTTTCTTT.

The CDR3 sequence is CATPPLFLLCTEAFF. In DNA form, the CDR3 reads TGTGCTACTCCCCCCCTCTTCCTTCTTTGCACTGAAGCTTTCTTT. J is TRBJ1-1 and V is TRBV12-5; no reliable D call. V was clipped by 10 bases and J by 4 bases, with 22 bases between them. Germline V gene lookup returns CDR1 LGHNT and CDR2 FRNRAP. This CDR3 contains 15 residues.

The J gene is TRBJ2-5, the V gene TRBV27, with 7 bases matching TRBD1. CDR1 is MNHEY and CDR2 is SMNVEV in the germline V gene (reference sequence). The CDR3 loop spans 13 amino acids. Trimming cost V 6 bases and J 6 bases; bases outside gene matches: 7. CDR3 protein: CASSQGQAKTQYF. CDR3 bases: TGTGCCAGCAGCCAAGGACAGGCGAAGACCCAGTACTTC.

The chain is built from TRBV5-1 and TRBJ1-6; no clear D. CDR1 and CDR2 from the germline V gene are SGHRS and YFSETQ. V was cut by 1 base and J by 6 bases, with 8 bases left in between. CDR3 length: 14 residues. The CDR3 loop is CASSLSTGNSPLHF. In DNA, the CDR3 is TGCGCCAGCAGCTTGAGTACTGGTAATTCACCCCTCCACTTT. Based on the CDR3 plus reference TRBV5-1 and TRBJ1-6, the full variable domain is KAGVTQTPRYLIKTRGQQVTLSCSPISGHRSVSWYQQTPGQGLQFLFEYFSETQRNKGNFPGRFSGRQFSNSRSEMNVSTLELGDSALYLCASSLSTGNSPLHFGNGTRLTVT.